The following is a T cell receptor beta chain sequence with its context. The CDR3 is made up of 14 amino acids. Germline V CDR1 and CDR2: SGHDT, YYEEEE. The V and J ends lost 5 bases and 7 bases, in that order; junction bases with no gene match: 9. TCRdb's table, derived via immunoSEQ multiplex PCR, lists solely in-frame clones and lacks some. Found here are approximately 58,000 clones, 80% to 90% of them singletons; the top ten hold over 4.5%. The data were taken from a study of technical replicates of blood from a few donors. The sample taken for sequencing was PBMCs. The TCR comes from a human donor in good health. Some clones in this sample may be carry-over from other donors' samples. The gene calls are TRBV5-6 and TRBJ2-1; 7 positions agree with TRBD2. The CDR3 is CASSFRDYWNEQFF. In DNA, the CDR3 is TGTGCCAGCAGTTTCCGGGACTACTGGAATGAGCAGTTCTTC.